The clone carrying this TCR beta chain was seen at least ten times. The antigen remains undetermined. V lost 5 bases and J lost 2, with 19 bases in between. Germline V gives CDR1 DFQATT, CDR2 SNEGSKA (reference sequence). The CDR3 length is 16 residues. These data come from a study of T-cell reconstitution after alpha-beta-depleted transplantation in children. The TCRbeta library was prepared with unique molecular identifiers. MiXCR, run by TCRdb on the PCR reads, gives a single entry per CDR3 protein. The sample has around 450,000 distinct CDR3 sequences, approximately 41% seen once; the top ten hold under 35%. Study-wide points: Surviving recipient T cells and thymic progenitors produced the high day-60 TCRbeta diversity seen in some patients. There were reportedly several hundred expanded graft clones from which alpha-beta T cells came about two months after transplant. When one year had passed after transplant, most T-cell counts and diversity came from newly produced T cells.

This receptor was taken from a girl aged 2-15 years with aplastic anemia, due to receive a stem cell transplant. The chain couples TRBV20-1 to TRBJ2-1; D is undetermined. The source material was PBMCs, sampled before TCRalphabeta/CD19-depleted stem cell transplant. The CDR3 DNA follows: TGCAGTGCTCCCCCGACTGATCTCGGCCCCTACAATGAGCAGTTCTTC. It translates to CSAPPTDLGPYNEQFF.